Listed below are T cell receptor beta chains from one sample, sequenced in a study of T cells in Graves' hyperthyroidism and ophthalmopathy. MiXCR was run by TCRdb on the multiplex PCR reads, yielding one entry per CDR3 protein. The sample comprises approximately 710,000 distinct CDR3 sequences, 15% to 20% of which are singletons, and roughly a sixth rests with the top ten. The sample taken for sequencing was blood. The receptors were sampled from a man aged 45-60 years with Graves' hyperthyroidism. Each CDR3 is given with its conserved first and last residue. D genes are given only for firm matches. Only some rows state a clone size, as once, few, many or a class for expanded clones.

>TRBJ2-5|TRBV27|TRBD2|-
TGTGCCAGCAGTTTAGCGAGCGGGAGGGCCCGGAAGACCCAGTACTTC
CASSLASGRARKTQYF
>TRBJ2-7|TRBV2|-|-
TGTGCCAGCAGGGGGGCGGGCCCCTACGAGCAGTACTTC
CASRGAGPYEQYF
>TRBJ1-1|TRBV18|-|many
TGTGCCAGCTCCTGGGGACGGAAAAACACTGAAGCTTTCTTT
CASSWGRKNTEAFF
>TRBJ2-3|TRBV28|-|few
TGTGCCAGCAGTTTTTTAAGCCCCCCCGCAGATACGCAGTATTTT
CASSFLSPPADTQYF
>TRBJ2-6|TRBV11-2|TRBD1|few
TGTGCCAGCAGCTTTATCATCAGTCTGCGGGGACAGGGATCTGGGGCCAACGTCCTGACTTTC
CASSFIISLRGQGSGANVLTF
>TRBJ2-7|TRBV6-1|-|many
TGTGCCAGCAGTGTCTTAAGAGATACCTACGAGCAGTACTTC
CASSVLRDTYEQYF
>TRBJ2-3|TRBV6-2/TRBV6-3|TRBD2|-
TGTGCCAGCGTCACCCCCAGGCTAGCGGGAGAGGGTTCCGATACGCAGTATTTT
CASVTPRLAGEGSDTQYF
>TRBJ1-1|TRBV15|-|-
TGTGCCACCAGCAGAGAGGCAACAGTTGGCACTGAAGCTTTCTTT
CATSREATVGTEAFF
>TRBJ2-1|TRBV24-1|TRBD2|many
TGTGCCACCAGTGACCCTGGACAGACTGGATTTAGCGGGAGGGCCTCCTACAATGAGCAGTTCTTC
CATSDPGQTGFSGRASYNEQFF
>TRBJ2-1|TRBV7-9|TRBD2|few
TGTGCCAGCAGCTTAGGATCGGGGGGAGAGTTCTTC
CASSLGSGGEFF
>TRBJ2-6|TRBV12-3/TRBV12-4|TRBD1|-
TGTGCCAGCAGTTCATCTAGTCTAGGACAGGGGGACTCTGGGGCCAACGTCCTGACTTTC
CASSSSSLGQGDSGANVLTF
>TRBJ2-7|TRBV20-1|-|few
TGCAGTGCTAGAGATCCCATAGCCTCCTACGAGCAGTACTTC
CSARDPIASYEQYF
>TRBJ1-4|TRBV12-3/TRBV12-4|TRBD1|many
TGTGCCAGCAGTCTGGGACAGGGGGCCAGGGTTGAAAAACTGTTTTTT
CASSLGQGARVEKLFF
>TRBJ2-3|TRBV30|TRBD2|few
TGTGCCTGGATCTTAGCGGGAGGGCTCGGAGATACGCAGTATTTT
CAWILAGGLGDTQYF
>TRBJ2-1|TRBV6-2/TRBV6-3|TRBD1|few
TGTGCCAGCAGTTACTGGGGACAGGAGAGCGTTGATGAGCAGTTCTTC
CASSYWGQESVDEQFF
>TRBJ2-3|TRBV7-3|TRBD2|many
TGTGCCAGCAGCTTGGGACTAGCGGGAGCGCGGGGCACAGATACGCAGTATTTT
CASSLGLAGARGTDTQYF
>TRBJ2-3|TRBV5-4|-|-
TGTGCCAGCAGCTTGCCTCGGACGGGAGGCACAGATACGCAGTATTTT
CASSLPRTGGTDTQYF
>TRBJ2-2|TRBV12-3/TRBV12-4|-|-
TGTGCCAGCAGAATCCAAGGGAACACCGGGGAGCTGTTTTTT
CASRIQGNTGELFF
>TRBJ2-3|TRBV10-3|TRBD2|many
TGTGCCATCAGTGAGGGGACTAGCGGGAGTCCCGATACGCAGTATTTT
CAISEGTSGSPDTQYF
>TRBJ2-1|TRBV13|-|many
TGTGCCAGCAGCAGGAGGGACACTGGAAATGAGCAGTTCTTC
CASSRRDTGNEQFF
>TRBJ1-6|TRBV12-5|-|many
TGTGCTAGCCGGGCGGAGGATTATAATTCACCCCTCCACTTT
CASRAEDYNSPLHF
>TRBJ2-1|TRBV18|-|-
TGTGCCAGCTCACCACGAAGCGGGACAGCCGGAAATGAGCAGTTCTTC
CASSPRSGTAGNEQFF
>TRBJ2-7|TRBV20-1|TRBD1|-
TGCAGTGCACAGACAGGGGGAGTCTACGAGCACTACTTC
CSAQTGGVYEHYF
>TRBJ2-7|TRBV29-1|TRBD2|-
TGCAGCGTTGAAGAGTGGGGGACTAGCTCCTACGAGCAGTACTTC
CSVEEWGTSSYEQYF
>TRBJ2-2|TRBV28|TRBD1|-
TGTGCCAGCAGATTACCCGGGACAGACACCGGGGAGCTGTTTTTT
CASRLPGTDTGELFF
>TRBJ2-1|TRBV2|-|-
TGTGCCAGCAGCAACGGGACGCAGTATTACAATGAGCAGTTCTTC
CASSNGTQYYNEQFF
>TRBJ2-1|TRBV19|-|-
TGTGCCAGTAGTATTACCTTTGGGGGGCGAGAGCAGTTCTTC
CASSITFGGREQFF
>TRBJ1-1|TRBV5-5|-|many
TGTGCCAGCAGCCCGAGGGCGGCGACTGAAGCTTTCTTT
CASSPRAATEAFF
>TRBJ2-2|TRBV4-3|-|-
TGCGCCAGCAGCCGTCGTAGCCGACTTTTTTCGAACACCGGGGAGCTGTTTTTT
CASSRRSRLFSNTGELFF
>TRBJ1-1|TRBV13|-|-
TGTGCCAGCAGCTTAGGATCGGGCCTAAACACTGAAGCTTTCTTT
CASSLGSGLNTEAFF
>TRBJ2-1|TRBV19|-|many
TGTGCCAGTAGTCCCTTGACAAATCCCTGGGTAAAGGTTGAGCAGTTCTTC
CASSPLTNPWVKVEQFF
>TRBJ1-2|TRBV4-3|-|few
TGCGCCAGCAGCCAAGAGGGGGTTTACACCTTC
CASSQEGVYTF
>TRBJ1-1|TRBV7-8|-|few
TGTGCCAGCAGCCGGAACAGGGAGGGGGAGCGTGAAGCTTTCTTT
CASSRNREGEREAFF
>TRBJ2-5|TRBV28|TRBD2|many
TGTGCCAGCACCTCGGCTAGCGGAGGCCAAGAGACCCAGTACTTC
CASTSASGGQETQYF
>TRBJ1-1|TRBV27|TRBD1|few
TGTGCCAGCAGTCCGTGGACAGGACCGGGGTCTGAAGCTTTCTTT
CASSPWTGPGSEAFF
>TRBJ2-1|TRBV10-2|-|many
TGCGCCAGCAGTGACGGCCTAGCCACGATGAATGAGCAGTTCTTC
CASSDGLATMNEQFF
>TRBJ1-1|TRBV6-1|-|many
TGTGCCAGCAGAACTCCCCAGAACACTGAAGCTTTCTTT
CASRTPQNTEAFF
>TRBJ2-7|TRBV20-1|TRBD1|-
TGCAGTGCTAGAGGGGATGGGGACAGGGGTTACGAGCAGTACTTC
CSARGDGDRGYEQYF
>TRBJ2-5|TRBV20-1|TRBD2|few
TGCAGTGCACCGACTAGCGTAGAGACCCAGTACTTC
CSAPTSVETQYF
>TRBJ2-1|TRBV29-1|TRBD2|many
TGCAGCGTTGAACTAGGACTAGCGGGTGGAAGCTCCTACAATGAGCAGTTCTTC
CSVELGLAGGSSYNEQFF
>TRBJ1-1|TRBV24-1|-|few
TGTGCCACCAGTGATTTGGTGGGGCGTGAAGCTTTCTTT
CATSDLVGREAFF
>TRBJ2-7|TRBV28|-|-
TGTGCCAGCAGTTTGGTCGGAGAGGTGCTGGACGAGCAGTACTTC
CASSLVGEVLDEQYF
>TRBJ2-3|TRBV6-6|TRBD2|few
TGTGCCAGCAGTTACAGTAGCGGGGCATCCACAGATACGCAGTATTTT
CASSYSSGASTDTQYF
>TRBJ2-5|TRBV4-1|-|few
TGCGCCAGCAGCCAATCGGGACGGGAGCAAGAGACCCAGTACTTC
CASSQSGREQETQYF
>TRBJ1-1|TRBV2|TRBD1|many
TGTGCCAGCAGCCAGACAGGGGAAACTGAAGCTTTCTTT
CASSQTGETEAFF
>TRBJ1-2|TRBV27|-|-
TGTGCCAGCAGTGCTCAACGAGGACGCAGCTATGGCTACACCTTC
CASSAQRGRSYGYTF
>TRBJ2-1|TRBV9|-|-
TGTGCCAGCAGCTCCCCCTCTAGTCTTGTGGAGTTCTTC
CASSSPSSLVEFF
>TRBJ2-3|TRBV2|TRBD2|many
TGTGCCAGCCAAGCGGGAGTCGCGGCAGATACGCAGTATTTT
CASQAGVAADTQYF
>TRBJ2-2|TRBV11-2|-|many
TGTGCCAGCAGCCCAGGGACCGAGATAAACACCGGGGAGCTGTTTTTT
CASSPGTEINTGELFF
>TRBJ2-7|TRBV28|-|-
TGTGCCAGCAGTTTGCCCCAGGTCAACGAGCAGTACTTC
CASSLPQVNEQYF
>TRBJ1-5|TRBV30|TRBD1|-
TGTGCCTGGAGTGTAGGGGGCCCGGGTTGGGAGCCCCAGCATTTT
CAWSVGGPGWEPQHF
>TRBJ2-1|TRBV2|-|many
TGTGCCAGCAGAGGGGAGGCTAGCAGGAGGCATGAGCAGTTCTTC
CASRGEASRRHEQFF
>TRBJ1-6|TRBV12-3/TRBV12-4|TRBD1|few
TGTGCCAGCCAGGGGGGGGCGCGGAATTCACCCCTCCACTTT
CASQGGARNSPLHF